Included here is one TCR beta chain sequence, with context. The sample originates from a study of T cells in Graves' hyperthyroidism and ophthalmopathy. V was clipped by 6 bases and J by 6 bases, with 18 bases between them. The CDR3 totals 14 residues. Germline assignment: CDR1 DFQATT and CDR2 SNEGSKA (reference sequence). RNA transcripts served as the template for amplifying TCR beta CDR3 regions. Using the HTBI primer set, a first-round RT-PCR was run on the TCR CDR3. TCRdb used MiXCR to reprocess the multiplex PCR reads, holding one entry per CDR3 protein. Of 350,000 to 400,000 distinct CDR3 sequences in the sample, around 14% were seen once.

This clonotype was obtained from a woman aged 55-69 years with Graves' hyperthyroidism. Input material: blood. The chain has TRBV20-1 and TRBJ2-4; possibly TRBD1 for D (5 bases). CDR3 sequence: CSARTPGPLNIQYF. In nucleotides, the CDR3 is TGCAGTGCGAGAACGCCAGGGCCCTTAAACATTCAGTACTTC.